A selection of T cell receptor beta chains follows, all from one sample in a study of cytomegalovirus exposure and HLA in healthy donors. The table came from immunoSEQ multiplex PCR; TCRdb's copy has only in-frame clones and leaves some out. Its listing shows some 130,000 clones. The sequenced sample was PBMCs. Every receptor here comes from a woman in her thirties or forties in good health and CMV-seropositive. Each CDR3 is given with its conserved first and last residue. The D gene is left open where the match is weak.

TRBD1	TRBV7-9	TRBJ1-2	TGTGCCAGCAGCCGTCCAGGGGGGTCGCCTGGCTACACCTTC	CASSRPGGSPGYTF
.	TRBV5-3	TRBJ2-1	TGTGCCAGAAGCTTGGCTGGGCCGCTTCTCCATGAGCAGTTCTTC	CARSLAGPLLHEQFF
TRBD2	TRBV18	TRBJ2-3	TGTGCCAGCTCACCAGGAGCTAGCGGGGATACGCAGTATTTT	CASSPGASGDTQYF
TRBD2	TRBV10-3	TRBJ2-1	TGTGCCATCAGTGCGAACCCCCAGCGGGAGAACTCCTACAATGAGCAGTTCTTC	CAISANPQRENSYNEQFF
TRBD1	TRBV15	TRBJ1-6	TGTGCCACCAGCAAAGACAGGGTTTCACCCCTCCACTTT	CATSKDRVSPLHF
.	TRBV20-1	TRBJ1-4	TGCAGTGCTAGTCTGGCCGAAAAACTGTTTTTT	CSASLAEKLFF
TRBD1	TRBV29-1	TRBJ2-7	TGCAGCGTCCCCGGGACAGGGGCTTCCCACGAGCAGTACTTC	CSVPGTGASHEQYF
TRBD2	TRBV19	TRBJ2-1	TGTGCCAGTAGTTTTGCTCCGAGCGGACTAGCGGGAGGGCCTGAGCAGTTCTTC	CASSFAPSGLAGGPEQFF
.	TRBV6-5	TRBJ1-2	TGTGCCGTTCGACAGTTTATCTCCGATGGCTACACCTTC	CAVRQFISDGYTF
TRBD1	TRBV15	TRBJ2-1	TGTGCCACCAGCATCTCAACAGGGGCCAGTCCGGCCAATGAGCAGTTCTTC	CATSISTGASPANEQFF
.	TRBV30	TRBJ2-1	TGTGCCTGGAGTTCCCCGGCAACTGGAGGACGCGGTTTGTCGCAGTTCTTC	CAWSSPATGGRGLSQFF
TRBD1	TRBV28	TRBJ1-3	TGTGCCAGCAGTTTCACAGGGGATCACACCATATATTTT	CASSFTGDHTIYF
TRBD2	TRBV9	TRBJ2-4	TGTGCCAGCAGCGCTCGACTAGCGGGAGGGCAACCGGCCAAAAACATTCAGTACTTC	CASSARLAGGQPAKNIQYF
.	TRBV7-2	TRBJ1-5	TGTGCCAGCAGCCCCAGGCGGGGCGATCAGCCCCAGCATTTT	CASSPRRGDQPQHF
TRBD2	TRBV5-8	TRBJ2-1	TGTGCCAGCAGCCTCAACCCGACTAGCGGGAGATCCTACAATGAGCAGTTCTTC	CASSLNPTSGRSYNEQFF
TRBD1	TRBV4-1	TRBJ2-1	TGCGCCAGCAACCGACAGGGGGCGCGGTTTTTTTATGAGCAGTTCTTC	CASNRQGARFFYEQFF
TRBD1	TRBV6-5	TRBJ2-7	TGTGCCAGCAGTCGACAGGGGGACGAGCAGTACTTC	CASSRQGDEQYF
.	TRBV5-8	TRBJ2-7	TGTGCCAGTAACGGGTTACTCTGGAGCCCCTACGAGCAGTACTTC	CASNGLLWSPYEQYF
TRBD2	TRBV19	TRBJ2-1	TGTGCCAGTAGTATCTCTAGCGGGAGAGACAATGAGCAGTTCTTC	CASSISSGRDNEQFF
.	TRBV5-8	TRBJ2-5	TGTGCCAGCAGCTCGGACAGAGAAGAGACCCAGTACTTC	CASSSDREETQYF
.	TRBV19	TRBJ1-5	TGTGCCAGTACCCAGTTCCAGAATCAGCCCCAGCATTTT	CASTQFQNQPQHF
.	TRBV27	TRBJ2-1	TGTGCCAGCAGTTTACGGACAGGGAGGGCCTACAATGAGCAGTTCTTC	CASSLRTGRAYNEQFF
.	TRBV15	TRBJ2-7	TGTGCCACCAGCAGAGATTTGGGAGCTACCTACGAGCAGTACTTC	CATSRDLGATYEQYF
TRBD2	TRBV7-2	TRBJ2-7	TGTGCCAGCAGCTTGCTGGCTAGCGGGGCCTACGAGCAGTACTTC	CASSLLASGAYEQYF
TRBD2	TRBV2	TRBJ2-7	TGTGCCAGCAGTGATCTAGCGGGAGATATCGGGCCCTACGAGCAGTACTTC	CASSDLAGDIGPYEQYF
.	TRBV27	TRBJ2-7	TGTGCCAGCAGTTTAGATTTGGGGGGAAGCTCCTACGAGCAGTACTTC	CASSLDLGGSSYEQYF
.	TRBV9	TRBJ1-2	TGTGCCAGCAGCGCCCAACCCGGGGAATGGAGCTATGGCTACACCTTC	CASSAQPGEWSYGYTF